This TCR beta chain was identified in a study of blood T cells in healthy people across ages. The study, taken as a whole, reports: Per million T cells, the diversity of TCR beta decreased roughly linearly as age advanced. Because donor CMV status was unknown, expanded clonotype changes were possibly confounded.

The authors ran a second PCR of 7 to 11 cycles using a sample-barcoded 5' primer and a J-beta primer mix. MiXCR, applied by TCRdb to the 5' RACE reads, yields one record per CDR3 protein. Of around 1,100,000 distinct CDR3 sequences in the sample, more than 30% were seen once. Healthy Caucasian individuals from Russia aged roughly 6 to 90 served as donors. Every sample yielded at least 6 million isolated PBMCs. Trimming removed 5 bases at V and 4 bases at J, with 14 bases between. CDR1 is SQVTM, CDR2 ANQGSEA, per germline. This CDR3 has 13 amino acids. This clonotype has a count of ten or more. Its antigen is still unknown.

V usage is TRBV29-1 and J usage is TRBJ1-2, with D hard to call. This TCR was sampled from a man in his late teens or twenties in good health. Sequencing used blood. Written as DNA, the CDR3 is TGCAGCGTTTACTCGCCAGCCGGCTATGGCTACACCTTC. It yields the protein CSVYSPAGYGYTF.